This T cell receptor (beta chain) was identified in a study of CD8+CD57+ T cells in acquired aplastic anemia. CDR3 length: 15 residues. Trimming left V 7 bases short and J 1 base short, with 16 bases between. Per the germline V gene, CDR1 is MNHNS and CDR2 is SASEGT. Genomic DNA served as template for TCR beta VDJ and CDR3 profiling. TCRdb re-analysed the reads in MiXCR, keeping a single row per CDR3 protein. The sample records 450,000 to 550,000 distinct CDR3 sequences, roughly a third being singletons. Findings and limits, study-wide: A set of about 28 CD8+ CDR3 sequences was shared between patients and controls, and these sequences appeared highly expressed in patients. Patients and controls had CD8+ Simpson's diversity values that were not significantly distinct.

The patients chosen for sequencing had shown expansion of CD8+CD57+ cells (detected by flow cytometry). No therapy had been given to the patients at the time of blood sampling. In the case of this clonotype: Its antigen is not identified.

This clonotype was obtained from a human donor with aplastic anemia. Sequencing input: sorted CD4+, CD8+, or CD8+CD57+ T cells (not recorded which) from PBMCs. This chain joins TRBV6-1 and TRBJ1-1; weak D call: TRBD1 (6 bases). CDR3 nucleotides: TGTGCCAGCAACGACCCACCACAGGGGAACACTGAAGCTTTCTTT. It codes for CASNDPPQGNTEAFF.